The present T cell receptor (beta chain) was sequenced within a study of blood T cell repertoires in COVID-19. Original data processing: Estimates of nucleated cell counts were drawn from the amplification of reference gene primers. Some clones are missing from TCRdb's copy, which holds only in-frame ones; the method was immunoSEQ multiplex PCR. The D gene and trimming were derived from the DNA, and the V and J assignments and clone size from that table. Counted here are about 210,000 clones, approximately 85% occurring once; the ten biggest clones make up roughly 7.6%. The germline gives CDR1 MNHNY, CDR2 SVGAGI (reference sequence). The CDR3 spans 13 residues. Trimming at V came to 10 bases and at J to 3 bases, leaving 8 bases not matched to a gene.

Sequencing used peripheral blood. The genes are TRBV6-6 and TRBJ2-7; TRBD1 agrees at 8 bases. The receptor was isolated from a woman aged 45-65 years with active or convalescent COVID-19. The CDR3 nucleotides are TGTGCCATCGGACAGGGTCAGAACTACGAGCAGTACTTC. It encodes CAIGQGQNYEQYF.